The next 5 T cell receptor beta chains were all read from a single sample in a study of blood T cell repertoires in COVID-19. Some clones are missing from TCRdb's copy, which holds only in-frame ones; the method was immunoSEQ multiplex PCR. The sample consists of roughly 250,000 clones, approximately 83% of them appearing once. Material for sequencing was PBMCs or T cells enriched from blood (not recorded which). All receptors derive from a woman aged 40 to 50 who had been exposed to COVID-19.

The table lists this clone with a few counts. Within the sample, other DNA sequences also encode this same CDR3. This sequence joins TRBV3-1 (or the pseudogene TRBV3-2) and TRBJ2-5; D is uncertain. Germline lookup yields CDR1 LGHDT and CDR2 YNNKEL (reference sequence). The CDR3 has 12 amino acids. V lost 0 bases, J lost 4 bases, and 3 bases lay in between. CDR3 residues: CASSQDGETQYF. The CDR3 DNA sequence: TGTGCCAGCAGCCAAGACGGAGAGACCCAGTACTTC.

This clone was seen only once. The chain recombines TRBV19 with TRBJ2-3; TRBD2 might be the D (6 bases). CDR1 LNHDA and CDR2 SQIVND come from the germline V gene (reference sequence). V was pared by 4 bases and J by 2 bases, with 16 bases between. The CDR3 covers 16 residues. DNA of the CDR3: TGTGCCAGTAGTAAGTCGACTAGGCTTTTCACAGATACGCAGTATTTT. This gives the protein CASSKSTRLFTDTQYF. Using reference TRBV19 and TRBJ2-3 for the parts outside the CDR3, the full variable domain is DGGITQSPKYLFRKEGQNVTLSCEQNLNHDAMYWYRQDPGQGLRLIYYSQIVNDFQKGDIAEGYSVSREKKESFPLTVTSAQKNPTAFYLCASSKSTRLFTDTQYFGPGTRLTVL.

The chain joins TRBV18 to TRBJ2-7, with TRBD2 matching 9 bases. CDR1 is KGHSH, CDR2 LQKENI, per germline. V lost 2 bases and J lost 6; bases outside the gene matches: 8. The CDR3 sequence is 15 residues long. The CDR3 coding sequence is TGTGCCAGCTCACCAGGCCAGACTAGCGGAAGCGAGCAGTACTTC. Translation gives CASSPGQTSGSEQYF.

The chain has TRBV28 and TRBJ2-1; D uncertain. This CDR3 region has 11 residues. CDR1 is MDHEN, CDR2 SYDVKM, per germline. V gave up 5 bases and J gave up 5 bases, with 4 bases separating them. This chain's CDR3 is CASSLDNEQFF. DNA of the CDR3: TGTGCCAGCAGTCTCGACAATGAGCAGTTCTTC.

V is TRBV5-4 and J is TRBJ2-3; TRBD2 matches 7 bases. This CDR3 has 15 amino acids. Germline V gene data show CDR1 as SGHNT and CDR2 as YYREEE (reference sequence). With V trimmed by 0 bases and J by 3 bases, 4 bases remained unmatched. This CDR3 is CASSLAGLETDTQYF. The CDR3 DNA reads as TGTGCCAGCAGCTTGGCCGGACTAGAAACAGATACGCAGTATTTT. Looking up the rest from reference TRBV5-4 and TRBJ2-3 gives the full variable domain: ETGVTQSPTHLIKTRGQQVTLRCSSQSGHNTVSWYQQALGQGPQFIFQYYREEENGRGNFPPRFSGLQFPNYSSELNVNALELDDSALYLCASSLAGLETDTQYFGPGTRLTVL.